These T cell receptor beta chains were read from a single sample in a study of human T cells and chemical hapten exposure. Each CDR3 protein gets one entry after TCRdb re-called the RACE reads with MiXCR. Of some 39,000 distinct CDR3 sequences in the sample, less than 9% are singletons; the top ten hold around 1.4%. This material consisted of whole blood, taken in connection with sensitization to the hapten diphenylcyclopropenone (DPC). All receptors derive from a woman between 50 and 59 years old with alopecia areata. Some clones in this sample may be carry-over from other donors' samples. CDR3s include the opening cysteine and the closing phenylalanine or tryptophan. Each record gives: V gene, J gene, clone size, D gene, CDR3 DNA, CDR3 protein. D genes are given only for firm matches. Clone size is shown for a subset of rows, as once, few, many or a class of expanded clone.

v_gene: TRBV29-1
j_gene: TRBJ2-1
abundance: few
d_gene: TRBD2
CDR3nt: TGCAGCGTACAGCGGGAGTCCTACAATGAGCAGTTCTTC
CDR3aa: CSVQRESYNEQFF

v_gene: TRBV9
j_gene: TRBJ2-2
abundance: many
d_gene: .
CDR3nt: TGTGCCAGCACTCCCTCCCATGGGGCAGGGCGGAGCGGGGAGCTGTTTTTT
CDR3aa: CASTPSHGAGRSGELFF

v_gene: TRBV14
j_gene: TRBJ2-7
abundance: few
d_gene: .
CDR3nt: TGTGCCAGCAGCCGAGGGTTCGAGCAGTACTTC
CDR3aa: CASSRGFEQYF

v_gene: TRBV11-2
j_gene: TRBJ2-1
abundance: many
d_gene: .
CDR3nt: TGTGCCAGCAGCTTAGCCTATGAGCAGTTCTTC
CDR3aa: CASSLAYEQFF

v_gene: TRBV20-1
j_gene: TRBJ2-7
abundance: many
d_gene: .
CDR3nt: TGCAGTGCTAGATACAGAGACCTCTACGAGCAGTACTTC
CDR3aa: CSARYRDLYEQYF

v_gene: TRBV12-3/TRBV12-4
j_gene: TRBJ2-2
abundance: few
d_gene: TRBD2
CDR3nt: TGTGCCAGCAGTTCCCTCCCGACTAGCGGGTTAACCGGGGAGCTGTTTTTT
CDR3aa: CASSSLPTSGLTGELFF

v_gene: TRBV10-3
j_gene: TRBJ2-3
abundance: many
d_gene: .
CDR3nt: TGTGCCATCAGTGAGTCGAAACGGATCAAGGGCCCAGATACGCAGTATTTT
CDR3aa: CAISESKRIKGPDTQYF

v_gene: TRBV29-1
j_gene: TRBJ2-1
abundance: many
d_gene: TRBD1
CDR3nt: TGCAGCGTTGGAGGACAGGGGTTGGGCAATGAGCAGTTCTTC
CDR3aa: CSVGGQGLGNEQFF

v_gene: TRBV7-3
j_gene: TRBJ2-3
abundance: many
d_gene: .
CDR3nt: TGTGCCAGCAGTGCCCGGGGGCCTCCCACAGATACGCAGTATTTT
CDR3aa: CASSARGPPTDTQYF

v_gene: TRBV20-1
j_gene: TRBJ1-1
abundance: many
d_gene: .
CDR3nt: TGCAGTGCTAGTGCGGGAGTTAACACTGAAGCTTTCTTT
CDR3aa: CSASAGVNTEAFF

v_gene: TRBV18
j_gene: TRBJ2-1
abundance: .
d_gene: .
CDR3nt: TGTGCCAGCTCACCAAGTCCTACAGCCGAGCAGTTCTTC
CDR3aa: CASSPSPTAEQFF

v_gene: TRBV6-6
j_gene: TRBJ2-3
abundance: many
d_gene: .
CDR3nt: TGTGCCAGCAGTTACTCTCTCGGCGCTAGCACAGATACGCAGTATTTT
CDR3aa: CASSYSLGASTDTQYF

v_gene: TRBV30
j_gene: TRBJ1-1
abundance: many
d_gene: .
CDR3nt: TGTGCCTGGAGTGTACGGCAGGGAAACACTGAAGCTTTCTTT
CDR3aa: CAWSVRQGNTEAFF

v_gene: TRBV4-2
j_gene: TRBJ2-7
abundance: many
d_gene: TRBD2
CDR3nt: TGTGCCAGCAGCCCCCGGGGCGGGGAGGGACCTGGCGAGCAGTACTTC
CDR3aa: CASSPRGGEGPGEQYF

v_gene: TRBV3-1
j_gene: TRBJ1-6
abundance: many
d_gene: .
CDR3nt: TGTGCCAGCAGCCAAGATCTCGGCCTTTCACCCCTCCACTTT
CDR3aa: CASSQDLGLSPLHF

v_gene: TRBV12-3/TRBV12-4
j_gene: TRBJ2-4
abundance: .
d_gene: .
CDR3nt: TGTGCCAGCAGTTTCGGCCAGGGGGCCAAAAACATTCAGTACTTC
CDR3aa: CASSFGQGAKNIQYF

v_gene: TRBV18
j_gene: TRBJ1-5
abundance: many
d_gene: TRBD1
CDR3nt: TGTGCCAGCTCACCTAGACAGGGGGCCCAGCCCCAGCATTTT
CDR3aa: CASSPRQGAQPQHF

v_gene: TRBV11-1
j_gene: TRBJ1-2
abundance: many
d_gene: TRBD1
CDR3nt: TGTGCCAGCAGCCCAGGACAGGGCAGCACCTATGGCTACACCTTC
CDR3aa: CASSPGQGSTYGYTF

v_gene: TRBV19
j_gene: TRBJ2-1
abundance: many
d_gene: TRBD1
CDR3nt: TGTGCCAGTACTACGGACAGGGGGCCCCACAATGAGCAGTTCTTC
CDR3aa: CASTTDRGPHNEQFF

v_gene: TRBV24-1
j_gene: TRBJ2-1
abundance: few
d_gene: .
CDR3nt: TGTGCCACCAGTGAGCCCGGCTCGACCTACAATGAGCAGTTCTTC
CDR3aa: CATSEPGSTYNEQFF

v_gene: TRBV5-1
j_gene: TRBJ1-5
abundance: many
d_gene: .
CDR3nt: TGCGCCAGCAGCTCGAAGACCCGCGAGGGCCATATGAGCAATCAGCCCCAGCATTTT
CDR3aa: CASSSKTREGHMSNQPQHF

v_gene: TRBV9
j_gene: TRBJ1-2
abundance: .
d_gene: .
CDR3nt: TGTGCCTCCACCCGGTCTCACGCTAACTATGGCTACACCTTC
CDR3aa: CASTRSHANYGYTF

v_gene: TRBV5-1
j_gene: TRBJ2-1
abundance: many
d_gene: TRBD2
CDR3nt: TGCGCCAGCAGCTCCGATCCGGGACTAGCGGGAAACGACAATGAGCAGTTCTTC
CDR3aa: CASSSDPGLAGNDNEQFF

v_gene: TRBV6-5
j_gene: TRBJ2-7
abundance: .
d_gene: .
CDR3nt: TGTGCCAGCAGTTACTCAGGGGACCCCATTTACGAGCAGTACTTC
CDR3aa: CASSYSGDPIYEQYF

v_gene: TRBV11-2
j_gene: TRBJ2-7
abundance: many
d_gene: TRBD2
CDR3nt: TGTGCCAGCAGCCCTGCCGGGGGGACGCGACACGAGCAGTACTTC
CDR3aa: CASSPAGGTRHEQYF

v_gene: TRBV11-2
j_gene: TRBJ2-1
abundance: many
d_gene: TRBD2
CDR3nt: TGTGCCAGCAGCTTGACGTCGGGAGGGCCGGTTGGCAATGAGCAGTTCTTC
CDR3aa: CASSLTSGGPVGNEQFF

v_gene: TRBV29-1
j_gene: TRBJ2-2
abundance: .
d_gene: .
CDR3nt: TGCAGCGTTGTTGCCCGGTGGGACACCGGGGAGCTGTTTTTT
CDR3aa: CSVVARWDTGELFF

v_gene: TRBV7-2
j_gene: TRBJ2-5
abundance: many
d_gene: .
CDR3nt: TGTGCCAGCAGCCATCCGACAGGTCAAGAGACCCAGTACTTC
CDR3aa: CASSHPTGQETQYF